What follows are 28 T cell receptor beta chains derived from one specimen sequenced in a study of tumor and adjacent non-tumor tissue in lung cancer. The template was RNA from unsorted bulk tissue. TCRbeta libraries were built with three rounds of nested PCR, modified from ARM-PCR. TCRdb re-derived calls from the multiplex PCR reads in MiXCR, one entry per CDR3 protein. The sample contains 120,000 or so distinct CDR3 sequences, approximately 87% of which appear only once. Material for sequencing was lung tumor tissue. These receptors all stem from a man between 65 and 85 years old with non-small cell lung cancer.

The rearrangement links TRBV10-1 to TRBJ2-1, with 8 bases that match TRBD2. V was pared by 3 bases and J by 4 bases, with 11 bases of the junction left unmatched. Germline assignment: CDR1 WNHNN and CDR2 SYGVQD (reference sequence). CDR3 size: 17 residues. This CDR3 is CASSDGNGRARYNEQFF. The CDR3 DNA follows: TGCGCCAGCAGTGACGGGAACGGGAGGGCAAGGTACAATGAGCAGTTCTTC.

This clonotype was detected once. This may be a read error, as it is one base from a much larger clone. The chain has TRBV5-1 and TRBJ2-1; possibly TRBD1 for D (5 bases). The germline gives CDR1 SGHRS, CDR2 YFSETQ. This CDR3 contains 14 residues. The CDR3 sequence: CANSLKSGPNEQFF. The CDR3 bases are TGCGCCAACAGCTTGAAGTCAGGGCCTAACGAGCAGTTCTTC.

In DNA form, the CDR3 reads TGTGCCAGCACTCGCGGGACAGAGACCGGGGAGCTGTTTTTT. Translating gives CASTRGTETGELFF. The chain joins TRBV6-5 to TRBJ2-2; possibly TRBD1 for D (7 bases). The V end was cut by 7 bases, the J end by 5 bases, with 14 bases between. Germline V gene sequence: CDR1 MNHEY, CDR2 SVGAGI. The CDR3 is made up of 14 amino acids.

The rearrangement links TRBV6-6 to TRBJ2-7, with D tentatively TRBD2 (5 bases). V lost 3 bases and J lost 4, with 19 bases in between. This CDR3 region has 16 residues. Germline lookup yields CDR1 MNHNY and CDR2 SVGAGI (reference sequence). The CDR3 spells CASSYSDAGEVYEQYF. In nucleotides, the CDR3 is TGTGCCAGCAGTTATTCCGATGCGGGTGAGGTGTACGAGCAGTACTTC.

The V gene is TRBV4-1, the J gene TRBJ2-7; TRBD2 might be the D (6 bases). Looked up from germline, CDR1 is MGHRA and CDR2 is YSYEKL. The CDR3 loop spans 16 amino acids. V was clipped by 4 bases and J by 7 bases, with 23 bases between them. DNA of the CDR3: TGCGCCAGCAGCCGGACACTATCGGGAGAGGGGAATGAGCAGTACTTC. This encodes CASSRTLSGEGNEQYF.

As for this clonotype: Lacking the conserved final phenylalanine or tryptophan, this CDR3 likely reflects a read error. The chain employs TRBV6-5 and TRBJ1-1; D not resolved. CDR1 is MNHEY and CDR2 is SVGAGI in the germline V gene. The CDR3 spans 14 residues. The CDR3 bases are TGTGCCAGCAATTACAGCGCCGCGAGGATTGGAGCTTTCATT. It is translated as CASNYSAARIGAFI.

V and J are TRBV11-2 and TRBJ2-4; D might be TRBD1 (5 bases). The CDR3 totals 13 residues. In germline, CDR1 is SGHAT, CDR2 FQNNGV. The V end was cut by 5 bases, the J end by 3 bases, with 8 bases between. The CDR3 loop reads CASSIQVKNIQYF. The DNA for the CDR3 is TGTGCCAGCAGCATACAGGTCAAAAACATTCAGTACTTC.

As for this clonotype: Just one base apart from a much larger clone, this may be a read error. The chain uses TRBV5-1 and TRBJ1-1; 8 nucleotides align to TRBD1. Germline CDR1 and CDR2: SGHRS and YFSETQ. The CDR3 contains 15 residues. With 4 bases clipped from V and 2 bases from J, the junction kept 7 bases outside the gene matches. As DNA, the CDR3 is TGCGCCAGCAGCCGATTCGGGACAGGAAACACTGAAGCTTTCTTT. Its translation: CASSRFGTGNTEAFF.

A note on this clonotype: The germline gene is not matched at one end of the junction; a read error may be the cause. The chain carries TRBV7-9 and TRBJ1-1, with 7 bases lining up with TRBD1. The V gene's germline CDR1 is SEHNR and CDR2 FQNEAQ (reference sequence). The CDR3 contains 13 residues. CDR3 in DNA: TGTGCTAGCAGCCCATCAGGGGGCACTGAAGCTTTCTTT. This encodes CASSPSGGTEAFF.

A remark on this clonotype: Possible read error: a much larger clone is one base away. This chain connects TRBV20-1 to TRBJ1-6; 7 bases are shared with TRBD1. This CDR3 is 15 amino acids long. CDR1 is DFQATT and CDR2 is SNEGSKA in the germline V gene (reference sequence). The junction had 12 bases not matched to a gene; V was cut back by 4 bases and J by 9 bases. CDR3 DNA sequence: TGCAGTGCTAAAACGGACACAGGGGCGGGTTCACCCCTCCACTTT. Residues: CSAKTDTGAGSPLHF.

In the case of this clonotype: Given a much more abundant clone one base away, this may be a read error. CDR3 coding DNA: TGCGCCAGCCTGAGGGGGCAGGGGGGGGAGCAGTTCTTC. It codes for CASLRGQGGEQFF. The V gene is TRBV5-1, the J gene TRBJ2-1; D could derive from TRBD1 or TRBD2 (7 bases each). V was clipped by 7 bases and J by 10 bases, with 18 bases between them. Looked up from germline, CDR1 is SGHRS and CDR2 is YFSETQ. The CDR3 extends over 13 amino acids.

Of note for this clonotype: In this CDR3 the conserved last residue, phenylalanine or tryptophan, is missing, so a read error is likely. The chain carries TRBV29-1 and TRBJ1-4, with 8 positions matching TRBD1. Per the germline V gene, CDR1 is SQVTM and CDR2 is ANQGSEA. The CDR3 has 13 residues. J lost 7 bases, V lost 4 bases, and 5 bases had no gene match. Here the CDR3 DNA reads TGCAGCGTTGGACAGGGGAGTGGTGAAAAACTGTTTATT. Translating gives CSVGQGSGEKLFI.

This chain links TRBV19 with TRBJ1-1, with unresolved D. From germline, CDR1 is LNHDA and CDR2 SQIVND (reference sequence). The CDR3 length is 12 residues. With 11 bases removed from V and 4 bases from J, the gap between germline ends came to 14 bases. In nucleotides, the CDR3 is TGTGCCTGTAACTACAAGGGCACTGAAGCTTTCTTT. It encodes CACNYKGTEAFF.

The rearrangement links TRBV12-3 or TRBV12-4 to TRBJ1-4; 9 nucleotides line up with TRBD1. V was pared by 4 bases and J by 11 bases, with 20 bases of the junction left unmatched. This CDR3 has 18 residues. The CDR3 coding sequence is TGTGCCAGCAGTTCATATTCCCTTTCTAATCGGACAGGGGCTAAACTGTTTTTT. Its protein is CASSSYSLSNRTGAKLFF.

Comments on this clonotype: Germline is not matched at one junction end, which may reflect a read error. The DNA for the CDR3 is TGTGTCAGCAGCCTGGACAGTCAGACCGGGGAGTTGTTTTTT. This sequence encodes CVSSLDSQTGELFF. This chain links TRBV11-2 with TRBJ2-2; D may be TRBD1 (6 bases). Per germline, CDR1 SGHAT and CDR2 FQNNGV. The CDR3 has 14 residues.

A remark on this clonotype: With a much larger clone just one base away, this may be a read error. The rearrangement links TRBV5-1 to TRBJ2-1; the match to TRBD2 covers 9 bases. Germline V gene lookup returns CDR1 SGHRS and CDR2 YFSETQ. The CDR3 consists of 15 residues. The ends lost 1 base at V and 6 bases at J; junction bases unmatched: 5. The CDR3 nucleotides read TGCGCCAGCAGCTTGTCGGGACTAGCAGGCAATGAGCAGTTCTTC. Translating it yields CASSLSGLAGNEQFF.

The V and J genes are TRBV11-2 and TRBJ1-4; 8 bases match TRBD1. Germline V gene sequence: CDR1 SGHAT, CDR2 FQNNGV. This CDR3 has 15 residues. The DNA for the CDR3 is TGTGTCAACAGCAGAAGTGGGACAGGTAATGAAAAACTGTTTTTT. As protein: CVNSRSGTGNEKLFF. Together with reference TRBV11-2 and TRBJ1-4, the CDR3 gives the full variable domain: EAGVAQSPRYKIIEKRQSVAFWCNPISGHATLYWYQQILGQGPKLLIQFQNNGVVDDSQLPKDRFSAERLKGVDSTLKIQPAKLEDSAVYLCVNSRSGTGNEKLFFGSGTQLSVL.

With respect to this clonotype: A much larger clone is a single base away; this may be a read error. CDR3 in amino acids: CASSRRLAGGPGEQYF. As DNA, the CDR3 is TGTGCCAGCAGCCGCCGACTAGCGGGAGGGCCGGGTGAGCAGTACTTC. The chain combines TRBV13 with TRBJ2-7; 14 nucleotides align to TRBD2. CDR1 and CDR2 from the germline V gene are PRHDT and FYEKMQ (reference sequence). After removal of 5 bases from V and 7 bases from J, the junction contained 10 bases not matched to a gene. The CDR3 spans 16 residues.

This clonotype was seen just once. Since a much larger clone is just one base distant, this may be a read error. This chain connects TRBV28 to TRBJ2-7; possibly TRBD2 for D (5 bases). Germline V gene lookup returns CDR1 MDHEN and CDR2 SYDVKM. There are 15 residues in the CDR3. Here the CDR3 DNA reads TGTGTCAGCACAAACCCCGGGGTTTTCTCCTACGAGCAGTACTTC. Translated: CVSTNPGVFSYEQYF. Drawing the rest from reference TRBV28 and TRBJ2-7, the complete variable domain is DVKVTQSSRYLVKRTGEKVFLECVQDMDHENMFWYRQDPGLGLRLIYFSYDVKMKEKGDIPEGYSVSREKKERFSLILESASTNQTSMYLCVSTNPGVFSYEQYFGPGTRLTVT.

The chain recombines TRBV6-2 or TRBV6-3 with TRBJ2-3; 10 nucleotides agree with TRBD2. The CDR3 has 15 amino acids. Losses at the gene ends were 2 bases for V and 11 bases for J; bases not matched to a gene: 10. In germline, CDR1 is MNHEY, CDR2 SVGEGT. The CDR3 region has the DNA TGTGCCAGCAGTTACGCTAGCGGGAGTTGGGTCATGCAGTATTTT. It codes for CASSYASGSWVMQYF.

On this clonotype: At one end the junction does not follow the germline gene, possibly because of a read error. The chain has TRBV6-5 and TRBJ1-5; possible D gene TRBD1, 6 bases. Germline CDR1 and CDR2: MNHEY and SVGAGI. The CDR3 has 14 amino acids. CDR3 sequence: CASNKGGLYQPQHF. DNA for the CDR3: TGTGCTAGCAACAAGGGGGGCCTCTATCAGCCCCAGCATTTT.

Of note for this clonotype: Because the CDR3 is missing its conserved closing phenylalanine or tryptophan, this is likely a read error. It is unclear where the CDR3 begins or ends on the DNA, so no DNA is shown, and the CDR3 is as TCRdb lists it. V and J are TRBV10-2 and TRBJ2-1; TRBD1 is the table's D call, not checked against the DNA. Germline V gene lookup returns CDR1 WSHSY and CDR2 SAAADI. The CDR3 is 15 amino acids long, termini counted. CDR3 loop: CVSRSPGPSSHEQFL.

About this clonotype itself: One end of the junction fails to match germline, which may point to a read error. The chain combines TRBV4-2 with TRBJ1-2, with D hard to call. Germline V lookup: CDR1 LGHNA, CDR2 YNFKEQ. The CDR3 sequence is 14 residues long. As DNA, the CDR3 is TGCGCCAGTAGCCAAGACTGTACTAACTATGGCTACACCTTC. It encodes CASSQDCTNYGYTF.

This rearrangement joins TRBV12-3 or TRBV12-4 to TRBJ2-1, with no clear D. Trimming took off 10 bases at V and 4 bases at J, with 14 bases between the two ends. This CDR3 is 13 amino acids long. CDR3 residues: CAIQRMGYNEQFF. CDR3 nucleotide sequence: TGTGCCATTCAGAGGATGGGATACAATGAGCAGTTCTTC.

The J gene is TRBJ2-7, the V gene TRBV13; D perhaps matches TRBD2 (6 bases). Near its end, the DNA agrees better with TRBJ2-1, so the J call may be wrong. This CDR3 contains 13 residues. Germline V gene sequence: CDR1 PRHDT, CDR2 FYEKMQ (reference sequence). This CDR3 is CASISTTGDDQFF. CDR3 DNA sequence: TGTGCCAGCATCTCAACCACGGGGGACGATCAGTTCTTC.

This sequence joins TRBV10-1 and TRBJ2-5, with 14 nucleotides matching TRBD2. V shed 7 bases and J 5 bases; nucleotides not matched to a gene: 9. The germline V gene has CDR1 WNHNN and CDR2 SYGVQD (reference sequence). The length of the CDR3 is 16 residues. The CDR3 here is CASTLGTSGGEETQYF. The CDR3 nucleotides read TGCGCCAGCACTCTTGGGACTAGCGGGGGCGAGGAGACCCAGTACTTC.

On this clonotype itself: The CDR3 does not end in the conserved phenylalanine or tryptophan, so this is likely a read error. Because the CDR3's place on the DNA is in doubt, the DNA is left out and the CDR3 is given as listed by TCRdb. The chain has TRBV4-1 and TRBJ2-1; no DNA check was done on the table's D call, TRBD1. The germline CDR1 and CDR2 sequences are MGHRA and YSYEKL. The CDR3 spans 16 residues, counting both ends. The CDR3 sequence: CASSRSTGLTYNEQLY.

A remark on this clonotype: Sequence at one end of the junction differs from germline and may be a read error. The chain is built from TRBV6-1 and TRBJ2-1; 11 bases are a match to TRBD1. CDR3 length: 15 amino acids. Germline lookup yields CDR1 MNHNS and CDR2 SASEGT. The CDR3 DNA is TGTGCAAGCAGCGATCCCGGGACAGGGGGAGGTGAGCAGTTCTTC. Translation: CASSDPGTGGGEQFF.